The 2 T cell receptor beta chains given below trace back to one sample, sequenced in a study of graft-versus-host responses after intestinal transplantation. Assay used: immunoSEQ multiplex PCR; TCRdb lists only in-frame clones, some missing. The data hold roughly 30,000 clones, with about 80% observed a single time. Antigens for these TCRs are unknown. This specimen consisted of unstimulated CD8+ T cells sorted from spleen or lymph node cells, obtained before intestinal transplant. The receptor source for this set is a human donor who received an intestinal transplant.

The rearrangement uses TRBV19 and TRBJ2-7, with TRBD2 matching over 7 bases. The CDR3 is 14 residues long. Germline lookup yields CDR1 LNHDA and CDR2 SQIVND (reference sequence). With 3 bases clipped from V and 2 bases from J, the junction kept 4 bases outside the gene matches. CDR3: CASSMAGVAYEQYF. CDR3 coding DNA: TGTGCCAGTAGTATGGCGGGGGTCGCCTACGAGCAGTACTTC. Supplemented by reference TRBV19 and TRBJ2-7, the full variable domain reads DGGITQSPKYLFRKEGQNVTLSCEQNLNHDAMYWYRQDPGQGLRLIYYSQIVNDFQKGDIAEGYSVSREKKESFPLTVTSAQKNPTAFYLCASSMAGVAYEQYFGPGTRLTVT.

The chain uses TRBV27 and TRBJ2-7, with 9 bases identical to TRBD1. Germline CDR1 MNHEY, CDR2 SMNVEV (reference sequence). After removal of 5 bases from V and 4 bases from J, the junction contained 9 bases not matched to a gene. The CDR3 covers 15 residues. The CDR3 sequence is CASSPGQGTEYEQYF. The CDR3 coding sequence is TGTGCCAGCAGTCCAGGACAGGGGACAGAATACGAGCAGTACTTC.